This passage covers 31 T cell receptor beta chains from one sample sequenced in a study of long-term antiretroviral therapy in people with HIV. Survey-level immunoSEQ v3.0 assays were run. Produced via immunoSEQ multiplex PCR; TCRdb's table is partial and in-frame only. The sample consists of around 22,000 clones, around 84% of them appearing once. Sequenced material: unsorted PBMCs, taken 1.8 years before starting antiretroviral therapy. The origin of the receptors is a woman aged 25-40 years with HIV.

V usage is TRBV7-2 and J usage is TRBJ2-5, with TRBD2 matching 8 bases. CDR3 length equals 15 residues. Looked up from germline, CDR1 is SGHTA and CDR2 is FQGNSA. Trimming cost V 2 bases and J 4 bases; bases outside gene matches: 6. The CDR3 region is CASSLTSGQGETQYF. The CDR3, as DNA: TGTGCCAGCAGCTTAACTAGCGGACAAGGAGAGACCCAGTACTTC.

This clone has just a few counts. This rearrangement joins TRBV7-9 to TRBJ1-1, with unresolved D. CDR1 SEHNR and CDR2 FQNEAQ come from the germline V gene (reference sequence). The V gene lost 4 bases and the J gene lost 1 base, with 7 bases spanning the gap. The CDR3 spans 13 residues. The chain's CDR3 is CASSSSENTEAFF. CDR3 in DNA: TGTGCCAGCAGCTCGTCAGAGAACACTGAAGCTTTCTTT.

The chain joins TRBV10-3 to TRBJ1-1; 8 bases line up with TRBD1. J lost 6 bases, V lost 6 bases, and 15 bases had no gene match. The CDR3 is 16 amino acids. Germline V CDR1 and CDR2: ENHRY, SYGVKD. The CDR3 sequence is CAISMGQANEGAEAFF. CDR3 DNA sequence: TGTGCCATCAGCATGGGACAGGCGAACGAAGGGGCTGAAGCTTTCTTT.

A single count supports this clone. This chain links TRBV27 with TRBJ1-2; weak D call: TRBD1 (5 bases). Germline lookup yields CDR1 MNHEY and CDR2 SMNVEV (reference sequence). The CDR3 is 17 residues long. V was cut by 4 bases and J by 1 base, with 19 bases left in between. The CDR3 DNA reads TGTGCCAGCAGTTACCTTCGACCAGGGACCCTTAACTATGGCTACACCTTC. Amino acid sequence: CASSYLRPGTLNYGYTF.

In its sample, this clone ranks as large (0.1 to 1%). The rearrangement links TRBV9 to TRBJ2-3; D is perhaps TRBD2 (6 bases). The germline V gene has CDR1 SGDLS and CDR2 YYNGEE. Trimming stripped 5 bases from V and 0 bases from J, with 10 bases between. This CDR3 comprises 14 residues. Written as DNA, the CDR3 is TGTGCCAGCAGAGGGACTGGTAGCACAGATACGCAGTATTTT. Encoded protein: CASRGTGSTDTQYF.

The rearrangement links TRBV11-2 to TRBJ2-3; 8 bases fit TRBD2. The J segment lost 2 bases and the V segment lost 5 bases, leaving 9 bases of the junction unmatched. Germline loops: CDR1 SGHAT, CDR2 FQNNGV. The CDR3 covers 16 residues. CDR3 amino acids: CASSPTSGLFTDTQYF. Written as DNA, the CDR3 is TGTGCCAGCAGCCCCACTAGCGGATTATTCACAGATACGCAGTATTTT.

The V call is TRBV4-2, the J call TRBJ2-2; D possibly corresponds to TRBD2 (5 bases). There are 17 residues in the CDR3. Trimming left V 0 bases short and J 4 bases short, with 15 bases between. Germline values: CDR1 LGHNA, CDR2 YNFKEQ. CDR3: CASSQEVLAGRTGELFF. The CDR3 coding sequence is TGTGCCAGCAGCCAAGAAGTCCTAGCAGGTCGCACCGGGGAGCTGTTTTTT.

The chain is built from TRBV7-9 and TRBJ2-2; D is perhaps TRBD1 or TRBD2 (5 bases each). CDR1 and CDR2 from the germline V gene are SEHNR and FQNEAQ (reference sequence). V was shortened by 3 bases and J by 1 base, with 12 bases between the two germline ends. CDR3 length: 16 residues. This CDR3 is CASSFPGQLNTGELFF. The CDR3 DNA reads TGTGCCAGCAGCTTTCCGGGGCAGCTGAACACCGGGGAGCTGTTTTTT.

V usage is TRBV6-1 and J usage is TRBJ1-6; no clear D gene. The CDR3 length is 15 residues. Deletions cut 8 bases from V and 12 bases from J, with 23 bases between. Germline V gene lookup returns CDR1 MNHNS and CDR2 SASEGT. CDR3 DNA: TGTGCCAGCCGGGCTGAAGCGCTTGTACTATTACCCCTCCACTTT. Encoded protein: CASRAEALVLLPLHF.

This clone was counted only a few times. This sequence joins TRBV10-3 and TRBJ1-6; D is uncertain. V was clipped by 10 bases and J by 9 bases, with 19 bases between them. The CDR3 totals 14 residues. Per germline, CDR1 ENHRY and CDR2 SYGVKD. CDR3 loop: CASKGDAEGSPLHF. CDR3 DNA sequence: TGTGCCAGCAAGGGAGATGCCGAGGGTTCACCCCTCCACTTT.

This chain uses TRBV2 with TRBJ1-2; D gene unclear. V shed 6 bases and J shed 6 bases, with 23 bases lying between them. The V gene's germline CDR1 is SNHLY and CDR2 FYNNEI. The CDR3 has 16 amino acids. CDR3 sequence: CASSQVGTGPSNGYTF. CDR3 bases: TGTGCCAGCAGCCAGGTGGGCACCGGGCCCTCGAATGGCTACACCTTC. The full variable domain, its missing parts supplied by reference TRBV2 and TRBJ1-2, is EPEVTQTPSHQVTQMGQEVILRCVPISNHLYFYWYRQILGQKVEFLVSFYNNEISEKSEIFDDQFSVERPDGSNFTLKIRSTKLEDSAMYFCASSQVGTGPSNGYTFGSGTRLTVV.

V is TRBV29-1 and J is TRBJ2-6; D ambiguous. Germline assignment: CDR1 SQVTM and CDR2 ANQGSEA. Between the trimmed V and J ends, which lost 4 bases and 2 bases, there was a span of 6 bases. This CDR3 spans 13 amino acids. CDR3 loop: CSVVGPGANVLTF. CDR3 DNA: TGCAGCGTTGTAGGGCCTGGGGCCAACGTCCTGACTTTC.

The rearrangement links TRBV2 to TRBJ2-3; TRBD2 matches 11 bases. CDR1 and CDR2 from the germline V gene are SNHLY and FYNNEI. The CDR3 runs to 15 residues. The trim removed 6 bases at V and 3 bases at J, leaving 5 bases unmatched. The CDR3 DNA reads as TGTGCCAGCAGGGCACTAGCGGGGGTTACAGATACGCAGTATTTT. Translating gives CASRALAGVTDTQYF.

V is TRBV19 and J is TRBJ1-3; D is unresolved. The CDR3 is made up of 15 amino acids. Trimming took off 4 bases at V and 2 bases at J, with 12 bases between the two ends. CDR1 is LNHDA and CDR2 is SQIVND in the germline V gene (reference sequence). CDR3 sequence: CASSKEAVPGNTIYF. As DNA, the CDR3 is TGTGCCAGTAGTAAAGAGGCGGTGCCTGGAAACACCATATATTTT. Looking up the rest from reference TRBV19 and TRBJ1-3 gives the full variable domain: DGGITQSPKYLFRKEGQNVTLSCEQNLNHDAMYWYRQDPGQGLRLIYYSQIVNDFQKGDIAEGYSVSREKKESFPLTVTSAQKNPTAFYLCASSKEAVPGNTIYFGEGSWLTVV.

The J gene is TRBJ2-1, the V gene TRBV27; a possible D gene is TRBD1 (5 bases). CDR3 length: 14 amino acids. Germline loops: CDR1 MNHEY, CDR2 SMNVEV (reference sequence). Trimming stripped 5 bases from V and 1 base from J, with 9 bases between. The CDR3: CASSQGGSYNEQFF. The CDR3 bases are TGTGCCAGCAGTCAGGGTGGGTCCTACAATGAGCAGTTCTTC.

This clone appeared a few times. The gene calls are TRBV6-1 and TRBJ1-5; the D gene is possibly TRBD1 (6 bases). The CDR3 runs to 16 residues. V was pared by 2 bases and J by 0 bases, with 11 bases between. Germline CDR1 MNHNS, CDR2 SASEGT. The CDR3: CASSEMGGLSNQPQHF. CDR3 coding DNA: TGTGCCAGCAGTGAAATGGGGGGCCTTAGCAATCAGCCCCAGCATTTT.

This sequence joins TRBV5-6 and TRBJ2-3; no definite D call. Germline CDR1 reads SGHDT; CDR2 reads YYEEEE. V gave up 2 bases and J gave up 2 bases, with 12 bases separating them. The CDR3 runs to 15 residues. The CDR3 is CASSFGSNPTDTQYF. For the CDR3, the DNA is TGTGCCAGCAGCTTTGGCAGTAATCCCACAGATACGCAGTATTTT. The full variable domain, its missing parts supplied by reference TRBV5-6 and TRBJ2-3, is DAGVTQSPTHLIKTRGQQVTLRCSPKSGHDTVSWYQQALGQGPQFIFQYYEEEERQRGNFPDRFSGHQFPNYSSELNVNALLLGDSALYLCASSFGSNPTDTQYFGPGTRLTVL.

The gene calls are TRBV7-2 and TRBJ1-1; D perhaps matches TRBD1 (6 bases). The CDR3 covers 13 residues. The germline V gene has CDR1 SGHTA and CDR2 FQGNSA. V shed 8 bases and J shed 3 bases, with 13 bases lying between them. The CDR3 region is CASGKQGHTEAFF. The CDR3 DNA follows: TGTGCCAGCGGCAAACAGGGACACACTGAAGCTTTCTTT. The complete variable domain, with remaining parts taken from reference TRBV7-2 and TRBJ1-1, reads GAGVSQSPSNKVTEKGKDVELRCDPISGHTALYWYRQSLGQGLEFLIYFQGNSAPDKSGLPSDRFSAERTGGSVSTLTIQRTQQEDSAVYLCASGKQGHTEAFFGQGTRLTVV.

The CDR3: CASRKQGMNTEAFF. The CDR3 bases are TGTGCCAGTAGGAAACAGGGGATGAACACTGAAGCTTTCTTT. The chain joins TRBV19 to TRBJ1-1, with 7 bases matching TRBD1. CDR3 length equals 14 residues. CDR1 and CDR2 (germline): LNHDA, SQIVND (reference sequence). V shed 6 bases and J 0 bases; nucleotides not matched to a gene: 4. Variable domain in full (rest from reference TRBV19 and TRBJ1-1): DGGITQSPKYLFRKEGQNVTLSCEQNLNHDAMYWYRQDPGQGLRLIYYSQIVNDFQKGDIAEGYSVSREKKESFPLTVTSAQKNPTAFYLCASRKQGMNTEAFFGQGTRLTVV.

The rearrangement joins TRBV7-6 to TRBJ2-7, with D unresolved. CDR3 length: 13 residues. Trimming took 2 bases from V and 12 from J, leaving 17 bases between them. Germline loops: CDR1 SGHVS, CDR2 FNYEAQ. CDR3 protein: CASSLIEPTVMYF. The CDR3 bases are TGTGCCAGCAGCTTAATAGAACCTACGGTGATGTACTTC.

V gene TRBV30 combines with J gene TRBJ1-1; no definite D call. The CDR3 consists of 16 residues. Trimming left V 4 bases short and J 1 base short, with 19 bases between. Germline assignment: CDR1 GTSNPN and CDR2 SVGIG (reference sequence). CDR3 amino acids: CAWIKPPANSNTEAFF. The CDR3 DNA sequence: TGTGCCTGGATAAAACCCCCCGCAAATTCGAACACTGAAGCTTTCTTT. Combining the CDR3 with reference TRBV30 and TRBJ1-1 gives the whole variable domain SQTIHQWPATLVQPVGSPLSLECTVEGTSNPNLYWYRQAAGRGLQLLFYSVGIGQISSEVPQNLSASRPQDRQFILSSKKLLLSDSGFYLCAWIKPPANSNTEAFFGQGTRLTVV.

J is TRBJ2-7 and V is TRBV5-4; 7 nucleotides align to TRBD2. Germline V CDR1 and CDR2: SGHNT, YYREEE (reference sequence). CDR3 size: 14 residues. V lost 7 bases to trimming and J lost 7 bases; unmatched junction nucleotides: 14. The CDR3 nucleotides read TGTGCCAGCTCCTCCGGGGGGTCCTTCGGTGAGCAGTACTTC. Protein: CASSSGGSFGEQYF.

This clone was detected once. The chain joins TRBV5-4 to TRBJ2-1, with 10 bases aligning to TRBD1. The V segment lost 3 bases and the J segment 4 bases; nucleotides outside the gene matches: 1. The CDR3 contains 14 residues. CDR1 SGHNT and CDR2 YYREEE come from the germline V gene (reference sequence). CDR3 sequence (DNA): TGTGCCAGCAGCTGGGGACAGGGGTACAATGAGCAGTTCTTC. Its translation is CASSWGQGYNEQFF.

V usage is TRBV5-1 and J usage is TRBJ2-6; D gene unclear. Trimming took off 5 bases at V and 5 bases at J, with 20 bases between the two ends. The CDR3 consists of 17 residues. Germline CDR1 is SGHRS and CDR2 is YFSETQ. This CDR3 reads CASRTRGSQSRANVLTF. The CDR3 nucleotides are TGCGCCAGCAGAACACGAGGTTCACAAAGTCGGGCCAACGTCCTGACTTTC.

This chain uses TRBV11-2 with TRBJ1-1; D is unresolved. The CDR3 has 13 amino acids. CDR1 is SGHAT, CDR2 FQNNGV, per germline. V was clipped by 5 bases and J by 3 bases, with 10 bases between them. CDR3 sequence: CASSPLRHTEAFF. The CDR3 bases are TGTGCCAGCAGCCCCCTCCGGCACACTGAAGCTTTCTTT.

The chain is built from TRBV7-2 and TRBJ1-5; D unclear. V was cut by 0 bases and J by 11 bases, with 8 bases left in between. There are 12 residues in the CDR3. The germline gives CDR1 SGHTA, CDR2 FQGNSA. The CDR3 loop is CASSLAAGTQHF. CDR3 in DNA: TGTGCCAGCAGCTTAGCGGCGGGGACCCAGCATTTT. Using reference TRBV7-2 and TRBJ1-5 for the parts outside the CDR3, the full variable domain is GAGVSQSPSNKVTEKGKDVELRCDPISGHTALYWYRQSLGQGLEFLIYFQGNSAPDKSGLPSDRFSAERTGGSVSTLTIQRTQQEDSAVYLCASSLAAGTQHFGDGTRLSIL.

V usage is TRBV5-6 and J usage is TRBJ1-1; D is possibly TRBD1 (5 bases). Germline assignment: CDR1 SGHDT and CDR2 YYEEEE. The CDR3 spans 13 residues. Trimming stripped 4 bases from V and 10 bases from J, with 17 bases between. The CDR3 spells CASSPPGGLGAFF. The CDR3 DNA is TGTGCCAGCAGCCCACCCGGGGGGTTAGGAGCTTTCTTT.

This rearrangement joins TRBV5-4 to TRBJ1-1, with no clear D. The CDR3 runs to 14 residues. CDR1 and CDR2 from the germline V gene are SGHNT and YYREEE (reference sequence). V gave up 5 bases and J gave up 3 bases, with 14 bases separating them. The CDR3 spells CASSALTRDTEAFF. The CDR3 DNA reads TGTGCCAGCAGTGCCTTGACAAGAGACACTGAAGCTTTCTTT. Full variable domain (missing parts from reference TRBV5-4 and TRBJ1-1): ETGVTQSPTHLIKTRGQQVTLRCSSQSGHNTVSWYQQALGQGPQFIFQYYREEENGRGNFPPRFSGLQFPNYSSELNVNALELDDSALYLCASSALTRDTEAFFGQGTRLTVV.

This clone is a singleton in its sample. The chain has TRBV27 and TRBJ2-7; possibly TRBD1 for D (6 bases). Germline loops: CDR1 MNHEY, CDR2 SMNVEV (reference sequence). V gave up 4 bases and J gave up 7 bases, with 17 bases separating them. There are 14 residues in the CDR3. The CDR3, as DNA: TGTGCCAGCAGTTCGTGGACAGCCCCACGGGAGCAGTACTTC. Its protein is CASSSWTAPREQYF.

The V gene is TRBV11-2, the J gene TRBJ2-7; no clear D. This CDR3 is 14 amino acids long. Germline CDR1 and CDR2: SGHAT and FQNNGV. The V gene lost 6 bases and the J gene lost 0 bases, with 12 bases spanning the gap. The CDR3 sequence is CASSTPDGSYEQYF. The CDR3 nucleotides are TGTGCCAGCAGTACCCCGGACGGCTCCTACGAGCAGTACTTC. The full variable domain, with the rest looked up from reference TRBV11-2 and TRBJ2-7, is EAGVAQSPRYKIIEKRQSVAFWCNPISGHATLYWYQQILGQGPKLLIQFQNNGVVDDSQLPKDRFSAERLKGVDSTLKIQPAKLEDSAVYLCASSTPDGSYEQYFGPGTRLTVT.

The chain combines TRBV9 with TRBJ1-3; D uncertain. Between the trimmed V and J ends, which lost 5 bases and 0 bases, there was a span of 9 bases. There are 14 residues in the CDR3. Germline lookup yields CDR1 SGDLS and CDR2 YYNGEE. CDR3 sequence (DNA): TGTGCCAGCAGTGGAGCCGCCTCTGGAAACACCATATATTTT. Translating it yields CASSGAASGNTIYF.